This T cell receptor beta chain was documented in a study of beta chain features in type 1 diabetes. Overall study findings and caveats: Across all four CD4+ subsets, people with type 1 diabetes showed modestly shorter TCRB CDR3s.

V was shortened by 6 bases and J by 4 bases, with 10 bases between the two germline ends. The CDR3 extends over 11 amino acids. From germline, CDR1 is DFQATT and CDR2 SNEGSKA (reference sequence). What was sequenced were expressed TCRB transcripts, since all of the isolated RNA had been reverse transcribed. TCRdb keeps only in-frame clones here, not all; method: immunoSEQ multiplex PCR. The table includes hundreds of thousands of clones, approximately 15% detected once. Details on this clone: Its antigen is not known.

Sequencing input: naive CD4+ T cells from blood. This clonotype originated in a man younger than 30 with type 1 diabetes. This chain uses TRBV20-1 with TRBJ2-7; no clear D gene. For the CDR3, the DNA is TGCAGTGCCGGCCTGAGGTACGAGCAGTACTTC. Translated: CSAGLRYEQYF.